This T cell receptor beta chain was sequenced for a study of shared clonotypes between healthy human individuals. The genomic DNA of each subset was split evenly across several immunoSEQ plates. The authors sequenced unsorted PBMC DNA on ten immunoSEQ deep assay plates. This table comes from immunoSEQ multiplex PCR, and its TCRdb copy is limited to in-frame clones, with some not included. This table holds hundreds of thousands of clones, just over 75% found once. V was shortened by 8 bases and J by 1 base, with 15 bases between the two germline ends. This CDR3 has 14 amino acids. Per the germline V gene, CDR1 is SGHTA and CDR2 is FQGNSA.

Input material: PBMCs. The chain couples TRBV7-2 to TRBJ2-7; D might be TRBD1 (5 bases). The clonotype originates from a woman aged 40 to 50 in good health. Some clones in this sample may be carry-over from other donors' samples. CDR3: CASVPWGGSYEQYF. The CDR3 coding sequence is TGTGCCAGCGTCCCATGGGGCGGATCCTACGAGCAGTACTTC.